This TCR beta chain derives from a study of blood T cell repertoires in COVID-19. Study context: Material from acute and convalescent COVID-19 was sourced from the United States, Italy and Spain. In each case, the material was cDNA or gDNA derived from T cells, B-cell-depleted T cells, or PBMCs.

Per the authors' pipeline: Reference gene primer amplification yielded estimated nucleated cell counts. Repertoires were generated with immunoSEQ multiplex PCR, while TCRdb's copy carries only in-frame clones and drops some. V, J and clone size are taken as reported in that table, and D and trimming were inferred from the DNA itself. In the table there are about 210,000 clones, 85% to 90% of which are singletons. With 5 bases removed from V and 7 bases from J, the gap between germline ends came to 9 bases. Germline-derived CDR1 and CDR2 are MNHNY and SVGAGI (reference sequence). The CDR3 runs to 13 residues.

This TCR derives from a man in his late teens or twenties with active or convalescent COVID-19. The chain uses TRBV6-6 and TRBJ1-6; maybe TRBD1 (5 bases). The sample consisted of peripheral blood. DNA of the CDR3: TGTGCCAGCAGTCCTCGACAGAATTCACCCCTCCACTTT. Protein product: CASSPRQNSPLHF.